The clone carrying this T cell receptor beta chain has a single count. Its antigen is unidentified. V dropped 4 bases and J dropped 1 base, with 5 bases sitting between them. This CDR3 region has 12 residues. Looked up from germline, CDR1 is SGHKS and CDR2 is YYEKEE (reference sequence). These data come from a study of cytomegalovirus exposure and HLA in healthy donors. Whole-study results and caveats: It was reported that the classifier diagnosed cytomegalovirus status with high specificity and sensitivity in both the original and validation cohorts. Most TCRs appeared rarely, but some public TCRs recurred in many donors. Subsequent analysis showed first-cohort TCR clusters tending to co-occur in some 120 validation repertoires.

Libraries were prepared by immunoSEQ multiplex PCR; TCRdb keeps only in-frame clonotypes and omits some of them. The sample holds more than 110,000 clones, about 90% seen once. This chain joins TRBV5-5 and TRBJ1-1; no reliable D call. This TCR came from a woman between 18 and 29 years old in good health and CMV-seropositive. Sequenced input: PBMCs. In nucleotides, the CDR3 is TGTGCCAGCAGCACAGAGAACACTGAAGCTTTCTTT. Encoded protein: CASSTENTEAFF.